The 20 T cell receptor beta chains below were found in one sample sequenced in a study of cytomegalovirus exposure and HLA in healthy donors. The PCR had 60 Vbeta and 13 Jbeta primers. The table came from immunoSEQ multiplex PCR; TCRdb's copy has only in-frame clones and leaves some out. The sample holds fewer than 250,000 clones, about 80% seen once. The sequencing sample was made of PBMCs. All receptors derive from a man aged 35 to 55 in good health and CMV-seropositive.

V is TRBV12-5 and J is TRBJ2-4; D possibly corresponds to TRBD1 (7 bases). With 0 bases removed from V and 0 bases from J, the gap between germline ends came to 9 bases. This CDR3 contains 16 residues. Per the germline V gene, CDR1 is LGHNT and CDR2 is FRNRAP. CDR3 protein: CASGLVEGAAKNIQYF. Here the CDR3 DNA reads TGTGCTAGTGGTTTGGTGGAGGGGGCAGCCAAAAACATTCAGTACTTC.

This clone turned up a few times. V is TRBV12-5 and J is TRBJ2-1; D unclear. V dropped 7 bases and J dropped 6 bases, with 7 bases sitting between them. The CDR3 covers 11 residues. CDR1 LGHNT and CDR2 FRNRAP come from the germline V gene. CDR3 bases: TGTGCTAGTGTGCTTAGCAATGAGCAGTTCTTC. It encodes CASVLSNEQFF.

The chain carries TRBV2 and TRBJ2-2, with a tentative D call TRBD1 (5 bases). V was shortened by 6 bases and J by 3 bases, with 8 bases between the two germline ends. The CDR3 totals 13 residues. Germline V gene data show CDR1 as SNHLY and CDR2 as FYNNEI. In DNA, the CDR3 is TGTGCCAGCAGAGGGGCTTACACCGGGGAGCTGTTTTTT. It specifies CASRGAYTGELFF. Using reference TRBV2 and TRBJ2-2 for the parts outside the CDR3, the full variable domain is EPEVTQTPSHQVTQMGQEVILRCVPISNHLYFYWYRQILGQKVEFLVSFYNNEISEKSEIFDDQFSVERPDGSNFTLKIRSTKLEDSAMYFCASRGAYTGELFFGEGSRLTVL.

The chain joins TRBV1 to TRBJ2-1; the DNA was not compared with TRBD2, the D call given in the table. TRBV1 represents a pseudogene. This CDR3 has 18 residues. CDR3 DNA: TGCACCAGCAGCCGAGACGTAGCGGGAGAAGGCCGACCGAATGAGCAGTTCTTC. Protein sequence: CTSSRDVAGEGRPNEQFF.

The gene calls are TRBV29-1 and TRBJ2-3; the D is unclear. The CDR3 loop spans 14 amino acids. CDR1 SQVTM and CDR2 ANQGSEA come from the germline V gene. Between the trimmed V and J ends, which lost 3 bases and 11 bases, there was a span of 21 bases. The CDR3: CSVDGQLATRLQYF. CDR3 DNA: TGCAGCGTTGACGGCCAGTTAGCAACCCGTCTGCAGTATTTT.

The chain employs TRBV11-3 and TRBJ2-5; D unclear. Between the trimmed V and J ends, which lost 5 bases and 1 base, there was a span of 11 bases. The CDR3 contains 14 residues. Germline V gives CDR1 SGHNT, CDR2 YENEEA. The CDR3 spells CASSQLGLQETQYF. In nucleotides, the CDR3 is TGTGCCAGCAGCCAGTTGGGCCTCCAAGAGACCCAGTACTTC.

The rearrangement uses TRBV9 and TRBJ1-4; D remains ambiguous. The CDR3 covers 14 residues. CDR1 SGDLS and CDR2 YYNGEE come from the germline V gene. V lost 4 bases, J lost 6 bases, and 13 bases lay in between. CDR3 region: CASSLGGRDEKLFF. CDR3 coding DNA: TGTGCCAGCAGCCTGGGCGGGAGAGATGAAAAACTGTTTTTT.

The chain links TRBV2 to TRBJ2-1; 7 nucleotides agree with TRBD2. CDR1 and CDR2 from the germline V gene are SNHLY and FYNNEI. The CDR3 contains 12 residues. Trimming at V came to 5 bases and at J to 9 bases, leaving 4 bases not matched to a gene. The CDR3 DNA sequence: TGTGCCAGCAGTAGTAGCGGGCTTGAGCAGTTCTTC. It yields the protein CASSSSGLEQFF.

The rearrangement joins TRBV5-1 to TRBJ2-5; D is perhaps TRBD2 (5 bases). This CDR3 contains 14 residues. Trimming cost V 3 bases and J 5 bases, with 14 bases left between them. The germline V gene encodes CDR1 SGHRS and CDR2 YFSETQ. The CDR3 DNA follows: TGCGCCAGCAGCTCGCCGGGGAGAGGGGAGACCCAGTACTTC. It codes for CASSSPGRGETQYF.

J is TRBJ2-7 and V is TRBV5-6, with 9 bases lining up with TRBD2. There are 16 residues in the CDR3. CDR1 SGHDT and CDR2 YYEEEE come from the germline V gene. The trim removed 4 bases at V and 4 bases at J, leaving 12 bases unmatched. CDR3 protein: CASSPKQLAGLYEQYV. The CDR3 DNA reads as TGTGCCAGCAGCCCCAAGCAGCTAGCGGGGTTGTACGAGCAGTACGTC.

V is TRBV7-6 and J is TRBJ1-1; D is unresolved. With 0 bases removed from V and 2 bases from J, the gap between germline ends came to 7 bases. This CDR3 region has 14 residues. Looked up from germline, CDR1 is SGHVS and CDR2 is FNYEAQ. The CDR3 reads CASSLAPGNTEAFF. In DNA, the CDR3 is TGTGCCAGCAGCTTAGCTCCAGGAAACACTGAAGCTTTCTTT. The full variable domain, its missing parts supplied by reference TRBV7-6 and TRBJ1-1, is GAGVSQSPRYKVTKRGQDVALRCDPISGHVSLYWYRQALGQGPEFLTYFNYEAQQDKSGLPNDRFSAERPEGSISTLTIQRTEQRDSAMYRCASSLAPGNTEAFFGQGTRLTVV.

The chain joins TRBV7-9 to TRBJ2-7; the D gene is possibly TRBD2 (6 bases). The V end lost 5 bases, the J end lost 0 bases, and 14 bases lay between the germline ends. The CDR3 spans 15 residues. CDR1 and CDR2 (germline): SEHNR, FQNEAQ (reference sequence). The CDR3 nucleotides are TGTGCCAGCAGCCCGGGAGAGGGGAGCTCCTACGAGCAGTACGTC. Protein product: CASSPGEGSSYEQYV.

The rearrangement links TRBV2 to TRBJ2-1, with 7 bases aligning to TRBD2. CDR3 size: 15 residues. CDR1 SNHLY and CDR2 FYNNEI come from the germline V gene. The junction had 3 bases not matched to a gene; V was cut back by 2 bases and J by 2 bases. Here the CDR3 DNA reads TGTGCCAGCAGTGAACCTAGCGGCCCCTACAATGAGCAGTTCTTC. It codes for CASSEPSGPYNEQFF.

The rearrangement uses TRBV7-9 and TRBJ1-5; TRBD1 matches 10 bases. The CDR3 has 15 residues. CDR1 is SEHNR and CDR2 is FQNEAQ in the germline V gene (reference sequence). Germline trimming cut 3 bases from V and 5 bases from J; bases unmatched to any gene: 4. CDR3 sequence reads: CASSLGQGRDQPQHF. CDR3 sequence (DNA): TGTGCCAGCAGCTTGGGACAGGGGAGAGATCAGCCCCAGCATTTT.

This chain joins TRBV30 and TRBJ2-7; no clear D gene. CDR1 and CDR2 (germline): GTSNPN, SVGIG (reference sequence). V lost 1 base to trimming and J lost 5 bases, with 12 bases between them. This CDR3 spans 13 amino acids. CDR3 protein: CAWSDAGGDEQYV. CDR3 coding DNA: TGTGCCTGGAGTGATGCTGGTGGAGACGAGCAGTACGTC.

This rearrangement joins TRBV27 to TRBJ1-2, with 9 nucleotides matching TRBD1. The junction had 11 bases not matched to a gene; V was cut back by 8 bases and J by 1 base. The CDR3 extends over 16 amino acids. In germline, CDR1 is MNHEY, CDR2 SMNVEV (reference sequence). This CDR3 reads CASAKRWDRDNYGYTF. The CDR3 DNA follows: TGTGCCAGCGCGAAACGCTGGGACAGGGATAACTATGGCTACACCTTC.

This rearrangement joins TRBV5-6 to TRBJ2-2, with TRBD2 matching 7 bases. In germline, CDR1 is SGHDT, CDR2 YYEEEE. CDR3 size: 15 residues. J was trimmed by 3 bases and V by 0 bases; bases with no gene match: 2. The CDR3 DNA reads TGTGCCAGCAGCTTGGTCAGCGGGGACACCGGGGAGCTGTTTTTT. It codes for CASSLVSGDTGELFF.

This sequence joins TRBV19 and TRBJ1-5; 9 positions match TRBD1. Germline V gene data show CDR1 as LNHDA and CDR2 as SQIVND (reference sequence). This CDR3 has 18 residues. V lost 5 bases, J lost 4 bases, and 15 bases stayed unmatched. The CDR3 DNA reads TGTGCCAGTAGTTCTCCCAGGATTGCGGACAGGGGAAATCAGCCCCAGCATTTT. Amino acid sequence: CASSSPRIADRGNQPQHF.

V and J are TRBV4-2 and TRBJ1-4; 7 bases line up with TRBD1. With V trimmed by 3 bases and J by 7 bases, 5 bases remained unmatched. Per germline, CDR1 LGHNA and CDR2 YNFKEQ. The CDR3 runs 14 residues. CDR3 in amino acids: CASSQRQGGEKLFF. In DNA form, the CDR3 reads TGTGCCAGCAGCCAGAGACAGGGTGGTGAAAAACTGTTTTTT.

The V and J genes are TRBV4-1 and TRBJ1-6, with D tentatively TRBD1 (6 bases). V gave up 1 base and J gave up 9 bases, with 16 bases separating them. Germline CDR1 MGHRA, CDR2 YSYEKL. CDR3 length equals 16 residues. The CDR3 DNA sequence: TGCGCCAGCAGCCAAGGGGCCCGGGGGGCTGGTTCACCCCTCCACTTT. Translated, it gives CASSQGARGAGSPLHF.